This record looks at one T cell receptor beta chain sequence and its context. What it binds is not known. These data originate in a study of T cells after yellow fever vaccination. Background on the study: Fractions containing few cells were prepared with SMART-Seq v4 Ultra Low Input. Overall study findings and caveats: The secondary response was weaker but peaked faster, day 5 versus 15. Abundant clonotypes from the bulk population could contaminate FACS-sorted repertoires.

TCRdb used MiXCR to reprocess the 5' RACE reads, holding one entry per CDR3 protein. The sample has 250,000 to 350,000 distinct CDR3 sequences, roughly 6.8% seen once. Trimming stripped 6 bases from V and 0 bases from J, with 12 bases between. This CDR3 region has 14 residues. Germline CDR1 is SGHRS and CDR2 is YFSETQ. The material was PBMCs, obtained approximately 47 days after the first yellow fever vaccination. The origin of this receptor is a man aged 18 to 30 who received the YFV17D yellow fever vaccine. The rearrangement links TRBV5-1 to TRBJ1-1; perhaps TRBD1 as D (5 bases). Written as DNA, the CDR3 is TGCGCCAGCATCTGGTGGGGGTTGAACACTGAAGCTTTCTTT. Protein: CASIWWGLNTEAFF.